Listed below are T cell receptor beta chains from one sample, sequenced in a study of T cell repertoires in cytomegalovirus infection. TCRdb passed the reads through MiXCR, listing each CDR3 protein once. The data show some 230,000 distinct CDR3 sequences, with over 20% seen just once and roughly 20% held by the top ten. Sample: CD8+ T cells from PBMCs. The source of these receptors is a human donor in good health (CMV status not recorded). Some clones in this sample may be carry-over from other donors' samples. Both conserved end residues are part of each CDR3. Fields, in order: V gene, J gene, CDR3 length, clone size, D gene, CDR3 DNA, CDR3 protein. D genes are given only for firm matches. Not every row has a clone size; where given, it reads once, few, many or a size class.

>TRBV12-3/TRBV12-4|TRBJ2-2|14|few|-
TGTGCCAGCAGACCCTTGGCGAACACCGGGGAGCTGTTTTTT
CASRPLANTGELFF
>TRBV2|TRBJ1-2|14|few|-
TGTGCCAGCAGCCTTGGAGATGCTAACTATGGCTACACCTTC
CASSLGDANYGYTF
>TRBV7-8|TRBJ1-4|16|many|TRBD1
TGTGCCAGCAGCCCGGGACAGGGAGATTGGGGTGAAAAACTGTTTTTT
CASSPGQGDWGEKLFF
>TRBV12-3/TRBV12-4|TRBJ2-7|16|many|TRBD2
TGTGCCAGCAGTTCTATTAGCGGGGGAGGACGCTACGAGCAGTACTTC
CASSSISGGGRYEQYF
>TRBV19|TRBJ1-1|16|-|-
TGTGCCAGTAGTATAGTCGGGACACTGCGGTACACTGAAGCTTTCTTT
CASSIVGTLRYTEAFF
>TRBV29-1|TRBJ2-3|16|once|TRBD2
TGCAGCGTTGTCCGGCCGGGCGGGGGGAGCACAGATACGCAGTATTTT
CSVVRPGGGSTDTQYF
>TRBV12-3/TRBV12-4|TRBJ2-1|17|many|TRBD2
TGTGCCAGCAGTCTACCCCGTCTAGCGGGGGTTGGTAATGAGCAGTTCTTC
CASSLPRLAGVGNEQFF
>TRBV29-1|TRBJ2-3|17|once|-
TGCAGCGTTGAAGGGGAGGTTCAGGGACGGGACACAGATACGCAGTATTTT
CSVEGEVQGRDTDTQYF
>TRBV6-5|TRBJ2-7|13|many|-
TGTGCCAGTTCCACGAGGGGGTCCTACGAGCAGTACTTC
CASSTRGSYEQYF
>TRBV2|TRBJ1-1|14|-|-
TGTGCCAGCGGGGCAGGGATAATGAACACTGAAGCTTTCTTT
CASGAGIMNTEAFF
>TRBV29-1|TRBJ2-5|13|-|TRBD2
TGCAGCGGGGCTAGCGGGGGTGAAGAGACCCAGTACTTC
CSGASGGEETQYF
>TRBV7-8|TRBJ2-1|19|many|TRBD2
TGTGCCAGCAGCTTAGATGGTAGCGGGGGGCCGAGCTCCTACAATGAGCAGTTCTTC
CASSLDGSGGPSSYNEQFF
>TRBV7-8|TRBJ1-4|15|-|-
TGTGCCAGCAGCTTATCTTGGGTTGGGGTAGAAAAACTGTTTTTT
CASSLSWVGVEKLFF
>TRBV28|TRBJ1-1|14|once|-
TGTGCCAGCAGTTTATGGATGACGAACACTGAAGCTTTCTTT
CASSLWMTNTEAFF
>TRBV4-1|TRBJ1-1|15|-|-
TGCGCCAGCAGCCCCCAACCGGGACAAAAGACTGAAGCTTTCTTT
CASSPQPGQKTEAFF
>TRBV12-5|TRBJ1-2|15|-|-
TGTGCTAGTGGTTTGAAAACAGGGACGTCCTATGGCTACACCTTC
CASGLKTGTSYGYTF
>TRBV28|TRBJ1-1|15|-|-
TGTGCCAGCAGTTTACGCAGGTTTGGGAACACTGAAGCTTTCTTT
CASSLRRFGNTEAFF